This T cell receptor beta chain was sequenced during a study of beta chain features in type 1 diabetes. Study context: All samples combined gave 107,917,701 sorted cells for examination. Study observations and caveats: TCRB repertoires of naive, central memory and Treg cells appeared more similar among patients than among healthy donors.

The isolated RNA, all of it, was reverse transcribed, so expressed TCRB transcripts were what got sequenced. The assay was immunoSEQ multiplex PCR, and TCRdb's table has in-frame clones only and misses some. The sample carries some 150,000 clones, 6.9% recorded once. Germline CDR1 reads SGHKS; CDR2 reads YYEKEE (reference sequence). CDR3 length: 14 amino acids. V trimming: 3 bases; J trimming: 1 base; junction bases outside the gene matches: 0. This clone was counted between two and nine times. As yet, its antigen is unknown. This chain connects TRBV5-5 to TRBJ2-5; 10 positions agree with TRBD1. Sequenced material: central memory CD4+ T cells from blood. The clonotype originates from a woman in her 30s in good health. CDR3: CASSWTGGQETQYF. The CDR3 bases are TGTGCCAGCAGCTGGACAGGGGGCCAAGAGACCCAGTACTTC.